One and the same sample provided the 21 T cell receptor beta chains below, sequenced in a study of response to subunit inactivated influenza vaccine. TCRdb itself ran the RT-PCR reads through MiXCR, one entry per CDR3 protein. The profile shows hundreds of thousands of distinct CDR3 sequences, 15% to 17% of them singletons. This sample comprised PBMCs from blood, obtained approximately 13 days after vaccination. These receptors were collected from a man between 50 and 59 years old who received an inactivated influenza vaccine.

This clonotype turned up a few times. The genes are TRBV9 and TRBJ2-2, with D perhaps TRBD1 (6 bases). The V end lost 3 bases, the J end lost 2 bases, and 17 bases lay between the germline ends. CDR3 size: 17 residues. Germline V gives CDR1 SGDLS, CDR2 YYNGEE. CDR3 sequence reads: CASSASGQGINTGELFF. The CDR3 DNA reads as TGTGCCAGCAGCGCCTCTGGGCAGGGGATAAACACCGGGGAGCTGTTTTTT.

This CDR3 reads CASGTAGYNEQFF. The CDR3 region has the DNA TGTGCCAGCGGGACGGCAGGGTACAATGAGCAGTTCTTC. J is TRBJ2-1 and V is TRBV5-4; either TRBD1 or TRBD2 may supply D (5 bases each). Germline V CDR1 and CDR2: SGHNT, YYREEE (reference sequence). The germline V and J ends were trimmed by 7 bases and 4 bases, with 12 bases remaining between them. This CDR3 has 13 amino acids. Full variable domain (missing parts from reference TRBV5-4 and TRBJ2-1): ETGVTQSPTHLIKTRGQQVTLRCSSQSGHNTVSWYQQALGQGPQFIFQYYREEENGRGNFPPRFSGLQFPNYSSELNVNALELDDSALYLCASGTAGYNEQFFGPGTRLTVL.

This clonotype showed up just a few times. V gene TRBV12-3 or TRBV12-4 combines with J gene TRBJ1-2, with TRBD1 as a possible D gene (6 bases). This CDR3 is built from 15 residues. Deletions cut 6 bases from V and 4 bases from J, with 18 bases between. CDR3 DNA sequence: TGTGCCAGCAGCCCCCGGGGGGCGCAGGTCTATGGCTACACCTTC. It codes for CASSPRGAQVYGYTF.

This clonotype was observed a handful of times. This rearrangement joins TRBV29-1 to TRBJ2-5; possible D gene TRBD1, 6 bases. The CDR3 loop spans 12 amino acids. With 7 bases removed from V and 2 bases from J, the gap between germline ends came to 11 bases. Germline values: CDR1 SQVTM, CDR2 ANQGSEA. The CDR3 DNA reads TGCAGCGCCCTACAGGGACAAGAGACCCAGTACTTC. Translation gives CSALQGQETQYF.

This clonotype was counted a single time. CDR3: CASSTGHRGDEQFF. The CDR3 DNA follows: TGCGCCAGCAGCACGGGGCACCGTGGGGATGAGCAGTTCTTC. The chain is built from TRBV5-1 and TRBJ2-1; D possibly matches TRBD1 or TRBD2 (5 bases each). The CDR3 contains 14 residues. Germline assignment: CDR1 SGHRS and CDR2 YFSETQ. V lost 4 bases and J lost 8, with 16 bases in between.

This rearrangement joins TRBV4-3 to TRBJ2-3; TRBD2 aligns across 7 bases. Germline V gene data show CDR1 as LGHNA and CDR2 as YSLEER. With 2 bases clipped from V and 4 bases from J, the junction kept 3 bases outside the gene matches. CDR3 length: 14 amino acids. This chain's CDR3 is CASSQRLAPDTQYF. In nucleotides, the CDR3 is TGCGCCAGCAGCCAAAGACTAGCACCAGATACGCAGTATTTT.

This sequence joins TRBV5-1 and TRBJ2-2; D gene unclear. Germline loops: CDR1 SGHRS, CDR2 YFSETQ. There are 16 residues in the CDR3. Trimming left V 4 bases short and J 4 bases short, with 17 bases between. The CDR3 region has the DNA TGCGCCAGCAGCCCGGGCGCCTCCTGGGCCACCGGGGAGCTGTTTTTT. It codes for CASSPGASWATGELFF.

The rearrangement joins TRBV24-1 to TRBJ2-1; 8 positions agree with TRBD1. Germline-derived CDR1 and CDR2 are KGHDR and SFDVKD. The V gene end was trimmed by 5 bases and the J gene end by 2 bases; junction bases not matched to a gene: 1. The CDR3 contains 14 residues. CDR3 coding DNA: TGTGCCACCAGTGCACAGGGGGCCTACAATGAGCAGTTCTTC. This encodes CATSAQGAYNEQFF.

The chain couples TRBV20-1 to TRBJ2-1; 13 positions match TRBD2. The junction had 7 bases not matched to a gene; V was cut back by 0 bases and J by 8 bases. Germline V gene sequence: CDR1 DFQATT, CDR2 SNEGSKA (reference sequence). The CDR3 is made up of 16 amino acids. DNA of the CDR3: TGCAGTGCTAGAGATCCGACTAGCGGGAGGAACGATGAGCAGTTCTTC. It is translated as CSARDPTSGRNDEQFF.

This clonotype was picked up a small number of times. The chain combines TRBV6-1 with TRBJ1-1; D uncertain. The germline V and J ends were trimmed by 4 bases and 1 base, with 10 bases remaining between them. Germline V gene data show CDR1 as MNHNS and CDR2 as SASEGT. The CDR3 runs to 14 residues. This CDR3 reads CASSVGGRNTEAFF. The CDR3 DNA reads as TGTGCCAGCAGTGTTGGCGGGAGGAACACTGAAGCTTTCTTT.

On this clonotype: The junction and the germline gene differ at one end; a read error may be behind it. The gene calls are TRBV27 and TRBJ1-5; possible D gene TRBD1, 6 bases. The CDR3 is 14 amino acids. Germline V gene lookup returns CDR1 MNHEY and CDR2 SMNVEV (reference sequence). CDR3 loop: CASRPTGTPRPDFF. The CDR3 region has the DNA TGTGCCAGCAGACCGACCGGGACACCCAGGCCGGACTTTTTT.

The CDR3 sequence: CASSQLTETGSTDTQYF. CDR3 nucleotide sequence: TGTGCCAGCAGCCAGTTAACCGAGACAGGGAGCACAGATACGCAGTATTTT. The chain links TRBV4-2 to TRBJ2-3; 7 bases map to TRBD1. The V gene's germline CDR1 is LGHNA and CDR2 YNFKEQ. The length of the CDR3 is 17 residues. The V and J ends lost 3 bases and 0 bases, in that order; junction bases with no gene match: 9.

This clonotype was observed a handful of times. V usage is TRBV10-3 and J usage is TRBJ2-1; TRBD1 matches 11 bases. Germline CDR1 ENHRY, CDR2 SYGVKD. V gave up 5 bases and J gave up 5 bases; unmatched junction bases: 5. The CDR3 loop spans 15 amino acids. The CDR3 protein is CAISRGQGVNNEQFF. In nucleotides, the CDR3 is TGTGCCATCAGTAGGGGACAGGGGGTCAACAATGAGCAGTTCTTC.

This clonotype came up a few times. The CDR3 coding sequence is TGCAGTGCCCGCTCCGCGGAGCGCCGGACCTACGAGCAGTACTTC. It specifies CSARSAERRTYEQYF. The rearrangement links TRBV20-1 to TRBJ2-7; D uncertain. The CDR3 covers 15 residues. Trimming took off 6 bases at V and 2 bases at J, with 20 bases between the two ends. Germline V CDR1 and CDR2: DFQATT, SNEGSKA (reference sequence).

This clonotype appeared a few times. V and J are TRBV7-9 and TRBJ2-1; 10 nucleotides match TRBD2. With V trimmed by 6 bases and J by 4 bases, 6 bases remained unmatched. From germline, CDR1 is SEHNR and CDR2 FQNEAQ (reference sequence). This CDR3 is 15 amino acids long. For the CDR3, the DNA is TGTGCCAGCAGACAACTAGCGGGGTTATACAATGAGCAGTTCTTC. Translated, it gives CASRQLAGLYNEQFF.

In this sample, this clonotype turned up many times. A junction boundary mismatches the germline segment, possibly from a read error. The V gene is TRBV5-1, the J gene TRBJ2-3, with 9 bases fitting TRBD2. The germline V gene has CDR1 SGHRS and CDR2 YFSETQ. This CDR3 has 16 residues. The CDR3 is CASSLGAGGRTDTQYF. The CDR3 DNA reads as TGTGCCAGCAGTTTAGGGGCGGGGGGGCGGACAGATACGCAGTATTTT.

This clonotype appeared a few times. V gene TRBV19 combines with J gene TRBJ1-2, with 9 nucleotides matching TRBD1. The CDR3 totals 13 residues. V dropped 3 bases and J dropped 8; count of bases not matched to a gene: 4. Per germline, CDR1 LNHDA and CDR2 SQIVND (reference sequence). CDR3 DNA: TGTGCCAGTAGTATCGGGACAGGGTACGGCTACACCTTC. The encoded protein is CASSIGTGYGYTF.

This clonotype was detected a few times. V and J are TRBV10-1 and TRBJ2-5; D may be TRBD2 (5 bases). V lost 0 bases and J 1 base, leaving 9 bases between the germline ends. The length of the CDR3 is 15 residues. Germline V CDR1 and CDR2: WNHNN, SYGVQD (reference sequence). The CDR3 sequence: CASSESTGVQETQYF. Here the CDR3 DNA reads TGCGCCAGCAGTGAGTCCACCGGGGTCCAAGAGACCCAGTACTTC.

CDR3 sequence reads: CASSETPPFGTPLHF. The CDR3 nucleotides read TGTGCCAGCAGTGAGACCCCCCCGTTTGGGACACCCCTCCACTTT. The rearrangement uses TRBV6-1 and TRBJ1-6; D not certain. This CDR3 has 15 amino acids. Germline V gene sequence: CDR1 MNHNS, CDR2 SASEGT. Trimming took off 3 bases at V and 11 bases at J, with 17 bases between the two ends.

V is TRBV15 and J is TRBJ1-4; unclear D gene. The V end was cut by 3 bases, the J end by 5 bases, with 13 bases between. In germline, CDR1 is LNHNV, CDR2 YYDKDF (reference sequence). CDR3 length: 15 residues. In DNA form, the CDR3 reads TGTGCCACCAGCAGCGAGAGGGTGGCGAATGAAAAACTGTTTTTT. It translates to CATSSERVANEKLFF.

J is TRBJ1-2 and V is TRBV9; possible D gene TRBD1, 5 bases. The length of the CDR3 is 14 residues. Deletions cut 0 bases from V and 4 bases from J, with 10 bases between. The V gene's germline CDR1 is SGDLS and CDR2 YYNGEE. The CDR3 spells CASSVEGSLYGYTF. The CDR3 DNA sequence: TGTGCCAGCAGCGTAGAGGGGTCTCTCTATGGCTACACCTTC.